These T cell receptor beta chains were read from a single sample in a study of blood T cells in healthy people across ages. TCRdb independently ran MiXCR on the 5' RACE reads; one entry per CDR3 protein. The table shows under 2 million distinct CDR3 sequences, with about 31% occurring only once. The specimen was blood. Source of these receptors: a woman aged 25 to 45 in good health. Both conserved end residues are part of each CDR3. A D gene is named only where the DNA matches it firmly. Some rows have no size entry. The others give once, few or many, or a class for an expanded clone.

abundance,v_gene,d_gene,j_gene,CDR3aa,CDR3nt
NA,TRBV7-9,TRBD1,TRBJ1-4,CASSLGVGAGGSEKRFF,TGTGCCAGCAGCTTAGGGGTCGGCGCAGGGGGTAGTGAAAAACGGTTTTTT
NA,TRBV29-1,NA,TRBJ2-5,CSVSPGPGETQYF,TGCAGCGTGTCCCCCGGGCCGGGGGAGACCCAGTACTTC
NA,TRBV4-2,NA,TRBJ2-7,CASSQERGRYEQYF,TGTGCCAGCAGCCAAGAAAGGGGGAGATACGAGCAGTACTTC
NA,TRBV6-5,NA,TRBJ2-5,CASSSSFRQETQYF,TGTGCCAGCAGTAGCTCGTTTCGACAAGAGACCCAGTACTTC
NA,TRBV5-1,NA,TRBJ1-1,CASSRAAITEAFF,TGCGCCAGCAGCCGGGCAGCAATAACTGAAGCTTTCTTT
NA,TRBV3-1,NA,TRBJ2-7,CASSQGGPLSEQYF,TGTGCCAGCAGCCAAGGCGGGCCCTTAAGCGAGCAGTACTTC
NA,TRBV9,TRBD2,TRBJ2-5,CASSGLAGINNEQYF,TGTGCCAGCAGCGGACTAGCGGGAATCAACAATGAGCAGTACTTC
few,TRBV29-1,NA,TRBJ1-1,CSVDRDLEAFF,TGCAGCGTTGACAGGGACCTTGAAGCTTTCTTT
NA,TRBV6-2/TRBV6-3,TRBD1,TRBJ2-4,CASSLTGQGKEQYF,TGTGCCAGCAGTTTGACCGGACAGGGAAAGGAGCAGTACTTC
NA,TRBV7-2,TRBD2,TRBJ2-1,CASSVVAGANNEQFF,TGTGCCAGCAGCGTGGTGGCGGGAGCTAACAATGAGCAGTTCTTC
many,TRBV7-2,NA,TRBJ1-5,CASSAGPNQPQHF,TGTGCCAGCAGCGCAGGGCCCAATCAGCCCCAGCATTTT
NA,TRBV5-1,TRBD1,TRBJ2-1,CAGSLDREDNEQFF,TGCGCCGGCAGCTTGGACAGGGAGGACAATGAGCAGTTCTTC
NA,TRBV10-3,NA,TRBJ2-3,CAVKGQISTDTQYF,TGTGCCGTCAAGGGACAAATAAGCACAGATACGCAGTATTTT
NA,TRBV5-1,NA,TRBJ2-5,CASSEDWMKTQYF,TGCGCCAGCAGCGAGGACTGGATGAAGACCCAGTACTTC
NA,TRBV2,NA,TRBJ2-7,CASSEATAAYEQYF,TGTGCCAGCAGTGAAGCAACTGCTGCCTACGAGCAGTACTTC
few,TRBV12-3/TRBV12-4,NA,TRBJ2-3,CASSLTPRSGTQYF,TGTGCCAGCAGTTTAACGCCGCGCAGTGGTACGCAGTATTTT
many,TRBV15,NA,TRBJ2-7,CATSMAGSYEQYF,TGTGCCACCAGCATGGCGGGGTCCTACGAGCAGTACTTC
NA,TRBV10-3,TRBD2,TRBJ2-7,CATLQREGYEQYF,TGTGCCACCTTACAGCGGGAGGGCTACGAGCAGTACTTC
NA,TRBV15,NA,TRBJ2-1,CATSRPPRPGVRDEQFF,TGTGCCACCAGCAGACCCCCTCGACCGGGGGTTAGGGATGAGCAGTTCTTC
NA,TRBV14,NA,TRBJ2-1,CASSQDTYQPQFF,TGTGCCAGCAGCCAAGATACGTATCAACCCCAGTTCTTC
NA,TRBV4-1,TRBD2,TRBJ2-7,CVSSQDGTSGAYEQYF,TGCGTCAGCAGCCAAGATGGGACTAGCGGAGCGTACGAGCAGTACTTC
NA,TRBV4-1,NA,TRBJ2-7,CASSQFGGGQSSYEQYF,TGCGCCAGCAGCCAATTTGGGGGGGGACAGAGCTCCTACGAGCAGTACTTC
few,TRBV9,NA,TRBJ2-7,CASGDTSYEQYF,TGTGCCAGCGGGGACACCTCCTACGAGCAGTACTTC
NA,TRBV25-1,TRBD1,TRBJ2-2,CASSFFGTGNTGELFF,TGTGCCAGCAGTTTCTTCGGGACAGGGAACACCGGGGAGCTGTTTTTT
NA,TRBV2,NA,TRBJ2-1,CASSFTHYNEQFF,TGTGCCAGCAGTTTCACTCACTACAATGAGCAGTTCTTC
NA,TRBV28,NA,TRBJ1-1,CASLGTRRNTEAFF,TGTGCCAGCCTCGGCACCAGGAGGAACACTGAAGCTTTCTTT
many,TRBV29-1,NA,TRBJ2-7,CSVLDGFYEQYF,TGCAGCGTTCTCGACGGATTCTACGAGCAGTACTTC
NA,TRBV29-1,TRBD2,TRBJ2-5,CSVESSSGQEAQYF,TGCAGCGTTGAATCTTCTAGCGGACAAGAGGCCCAGTACTTC
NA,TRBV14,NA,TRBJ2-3,CASSQWDGADTQYF,TGTGCCAGCAGCCAGTGGGATGGGGCAGATACGCAGTATTTT
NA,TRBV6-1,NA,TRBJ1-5,CASSLLGRNQPQHF,TGTGCCAGCAGCTTATTGGGGCGCAATCAGCCCCAGCATTTT
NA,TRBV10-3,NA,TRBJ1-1,CAISDQGGTNTEAFF,TGTGCCATCAGTGACCAAGGAGGGACGAACACTGAAGCTTTCTTT
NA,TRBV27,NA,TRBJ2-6,CASGAATGANVLTF,TGTGCCAGCGGGGCGGCCACTGGGGCCAACGTCCTGACTTTC
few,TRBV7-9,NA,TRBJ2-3,CASSFERDTQYF,TGTGCCAGCAGCTTTGAGCGGGATACGCAGTATTTT
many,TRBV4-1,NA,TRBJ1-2,CASSPGGDRLGYGYTF,TGCGCCAGCAGCCCCGGGGGAGACCGTTTGGGGTATGGCTACACCTTC
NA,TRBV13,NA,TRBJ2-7,CASSSRTLSYEQYF,TGTGCCAGCAGCTCACGGACACTCTCCTACGAGCAGTACTTC
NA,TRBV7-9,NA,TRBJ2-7,CASSLGRYTYEQYF,TGTGCCAGCAGCTTAGGGAGGTATACTTACGAGCAGTACTTC
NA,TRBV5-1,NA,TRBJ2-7,CASSYTRGPLYEQYF,TGCGCCAGCAGCTATACCAGGGGTCCCCTCTACGAGCAGTACTTC
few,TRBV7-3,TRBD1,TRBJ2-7,CASSPQGQYYEQYF,TGTGCCAGCAGCCCCCAGGGACAGTACTACGAGCAGTACTTC
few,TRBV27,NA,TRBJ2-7,CASSLGSGGFSEQYF,TGTGCCAGCAGTTTGGGGTCAGGAGGGTTCAGCGAGCAGTACTTC
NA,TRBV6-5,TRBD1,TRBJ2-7,CASSYSRQGVYEQYF,TGTGCCAGCAGTTACTCCCGACAGGGGGTCTACGAGCAGTACTTC
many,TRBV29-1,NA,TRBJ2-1,CSVGSSSTVLYNEQFF,TGCAGCGTTGGAAGCAGCTCTACGGTTCTCTACAATGAGCAGTTCTTC
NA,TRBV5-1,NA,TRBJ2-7,CASSCTGGSYEQYF,TGCGCCAGCAGCTGCACAGGAGGCTCCTACGAGCAGTACTTC
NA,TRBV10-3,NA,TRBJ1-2,CAISESLDRASNYGYTF,TGTGCCATCAGTGAGTCTCTCGACAGAGCCTCTAACTATGGCTACACCTTC
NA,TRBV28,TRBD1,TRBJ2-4,CASRLDRGENIQYF,TGTGCCAGCAGACTGGACAGGGGAGAAAACATTCAGTACTTC
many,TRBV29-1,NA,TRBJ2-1,CSVFLRGSSYNEQFF,TGCAGCGTTTTTCTTAGGGGTTCCTCCTACAATGAGCAGTTCTTC
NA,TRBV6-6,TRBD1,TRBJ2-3,CASSPSRDRWRDTQYF,TGTGCCAGCAGTCCCAGTCGGGACAGGTGGAGGGATACGCAGTATTTT
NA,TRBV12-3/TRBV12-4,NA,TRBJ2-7,CASSLEENYEQYF,TGTGCCAGCAGTTTAGAGGAGAACTACGAGCAGTACTTC
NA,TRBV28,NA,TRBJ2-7,CASSLLSSNAYEQYF,TGTGCCAGCAGTTTATTGTCCAGTAACGCCTACGAGCAGTACTTC
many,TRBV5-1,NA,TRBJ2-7,CASSFFEGYEQYF,TGCGCCAGCAGCTTCTTTGAAGGTTACGAGCAGTACTTC
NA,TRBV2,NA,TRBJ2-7,CATATGTDYEQYF,TGTGCCACCGCGACTGGAACTGACTACGAGCAGTACTTC
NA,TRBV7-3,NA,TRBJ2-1,CASSLNGGAAEWGNGQFF,TGTGCCAGCAGCTTAAATGGGGGTGCGGCAGAATGGGGCAATGGGCAGTTCTTC
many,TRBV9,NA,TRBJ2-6,CASSVGSSGANVLTF,TGTGCCAGCAGCGTGGGTAGCTCTGGGGCCAACGTCCTGACTTTC
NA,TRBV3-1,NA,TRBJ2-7,CASSQDLAPRSSYEQYF,TGTGCCAGCAGCCAAGATCTAGCGCCAAGGAGCTCCTACGAGCAGTACTTC
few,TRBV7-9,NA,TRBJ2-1,CASSPDPTVEAWNEQFF,TGTGCCAGCAGCCCCGACCCTACGGTAGAAGCTTGGAATGAGCAGTTCTTC